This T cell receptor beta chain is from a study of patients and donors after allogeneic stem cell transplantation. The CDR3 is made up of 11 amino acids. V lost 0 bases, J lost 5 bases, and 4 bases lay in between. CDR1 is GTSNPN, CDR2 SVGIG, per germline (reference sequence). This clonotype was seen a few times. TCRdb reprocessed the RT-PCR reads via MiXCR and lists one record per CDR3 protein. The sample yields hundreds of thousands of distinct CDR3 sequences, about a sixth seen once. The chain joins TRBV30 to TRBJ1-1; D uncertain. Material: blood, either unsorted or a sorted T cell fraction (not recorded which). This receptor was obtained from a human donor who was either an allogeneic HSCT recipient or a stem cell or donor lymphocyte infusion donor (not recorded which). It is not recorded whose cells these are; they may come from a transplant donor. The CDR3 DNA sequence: TGTGCCTGGAGTGTATTGACTGAAGCTTTCTTT. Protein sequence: CAWSVLTEAFF.